Presented here are 2 T cell receptor beta chains from one specimen sequenced in a study of CDR3 diversity in severe acne. Via MiXCR, TCRdb re-called the PCR reads, giving one row per CDR3 protein. The table has about 85,000 distinct CDR3 sequences, roughly half seen once; the top ten hold 10%. Material: blood. All receptors come from a male donor in good health, serving as a control.

V gene TRBV24-1 combines with J gene TRBJ2-7; 7 nucleotides match TRBD1. The CDR3 spans 14 residues. Trimming removed 2 bases from V and 3 bases from J; junction bases left unmatched: 3. Germline V gives CDR1 KGHDR, CDR2 SFDVKD. DNA of the CDR3: TGTGCCACCAGTGATTCCGCAGGGGGCTACGAGCAGTACTTC. Protein product: CATSDSAGGYEQYF.

About this clonotype: This may be a read error, as it is one base from a much larger clone. The CDR3 DNA sequence: TGCAGTGTCAGAGAGAGGGCCAGAACTAATGAAAAACTGCTTTTT. Protein product: CSVRERARTNEKLLF. The chain recombines TRBV20-1 with TRBJ1-4; D is undetermined. This CDR3 is built from 15 residues. Germline CDR1 is DFQATT and CDR2 is SNEGSKA (reference sequence).